The clone carrying this TCR beta chain was detected only a few times. Its antigen remains unknown. The data are from a study of T-cell memory formation after mild COVID-19. Study information: Each donor largely had its own TCR clusters. Findings and limits, study-wide: Pre-infection memory contained some responding clones, which suggested that cross-reactive memory had joined. CD4+ contracting clones were found mainly in CM and EM, and CD8+ ones in EMRA.

Germline V lookup: CDR1 MNHNY, CDR2 SVGAGI (reference sequence). The CDR3 is 13 amino acids. V was pared by 11 bases and J by 7 bases, with 18 bases between. TCR alpha and TCR beta cDNA libraries with sample barcodes and UMIs came from 5'RACE using constant-segment primers. TCRdb independently ran MiXCR on the 5' RACE reads; one entry per CDR3 protein. The sample has approximately 250,000 distinct CDR3 sequences; just over 15% are singletons. This TCR derives from an adult woman who had mild COVID-19 (a few samples of this study predate the infection). Cell type and time point are not known. The chain recombines TRBV6-6 with TRBJ2-1; TRBD2 is a possible D gene (7 bases). The specimen sequenced was PBMCs or a T cell subset sorted from them (not recorded which). The CDR3 DNA follows: TGTGCCGCCCGGGGGGCCGGTAAAAATGAGCAGTTCTTC. This codes for CAARGAGKNEQFF.